This T cell receptor (beta chain) was recorded in a study of response to subunit inactivated influenza vaccine. Overall study results and limits: That few new T cells are recruited by each seasonal influenza vaccination was the authors' suggestion.

This clonotype was counted at least ten times. No antigen is known for it. V lost 3 bases and J 6 bases, leaving 15 bases between the germline ends. This CDR3 has 15 amino acids. The germline V gene encodes CDR1 MDHEN and CDR2 SYDVKM. Each CDR3 protein gets one entry after TCRdb re-called the RT-PCR reads with MiXCR. The data hold 200,000 to 300,000 distinct CDR3 sequences, with approximately 12% observed a single time. The clonotype comes from a man aged 50 or older who received an inactivated influenza vaccine. The input for sequencing was non-naive T cells sorted from PBMCs, taken around 15 days before vaccination. The J gene is TRBJ1-5, the V gene TRBV28; D unresolved. This CDR3 reads CASSFLGVVVQPQHF. CDR3 in DNA: TGTGCCAGCAGTTTTCTCGGGGTCGTGGTTCAGCCCCAGCATTTT.